The present T cell receptor beta chain was sequenced within a study of T cell changes during pregnancy in multiple sclerosis. The table came from immunoSEQ multiplex PCR; TCRdb's copy has only in-frame clones and leaves some out. This sample has about 83,000 clones, with roughly nine tenths found just once. The sequence was collected from a female donor in good health, serving as a control in a pregnancy study. Some clones in this sample may be carry-over from other donors' samples. The sequenced sample was PBMCs, obtained in the first trimester of pregnancy.

CDR3 sequence (DNA): TGTGCCAGCAGCCCTGCGGGCGGGGGGGCATCAGATACGCAGTATTTT. Translated, it gives CASSPAGGGASDTQYF. This chain connects TRBV28 to TRBJ2-3; 9 nucleotides match TRBD2. This CDR3 has 16 residues. Trimming took 6 bases from V and 4 from J; bases not matched to a gene: 11. Germline V CDR1 and CDR2: MDHEN, SYDVKM.